The rows below give T cell receptor beta chains drawn from one sample of a study of STAT3 mutations in large granular lymphocyte leukemia. The protocol was immunoSEQ multiplex PCR, while the TCRdb copy is restricted to in-frame clones and leaves out a portion. The sample includes 2,500 to 3,000 clones, over 75% of them seen just once. Sequenced input: peripheral blood mononuclear cells. Every receptor here comes from a woman between 65 and 79 years old with T-cell large granular lymphocyte leukemia. Some clones in this sample may be carry-over from other donors' samples. Both conserved end residues are part of each CDR3. The order of the fields is J gene, V gene, D gene, clone size, CDR3 protein, CDR3 DNA. A D gene is named only where the DNA matches it firmly. Part of the rows lack a size; the others show once, few, many or a class for expanded clones.

TRBJ2-1,TRBV2,TRBD1,few,CASRTETGGALGQFF,TGTGCCAGCAGGACCGAGACAGGGGGGGCCTTAGGGCAGTTCTTC
TRBJ1-4,TRBV9,TRBD1,-,CASSRQGGANEKLFF,TGTGCCAGCAGCCGTCAGGGGGGTGCTAATGAAAAACTGTTTTTT
TRBJ1-2,TRBV5-4,TRBD1,-,CASSLAGTGIGYTF,TGTGCCAGCAGCTTGGCCGGGACAGGGATTGGCTACACCTTC
TRBJ2-2,TRBV5-1,-,-,CASSLSGGGGTGELFF,TGCGCCAGCAGCTTGTCCGGGGGCGGTGGCACCGGGGAGCTGTTTTTT
TRBJ2-7,TRBV4-3,TRBD1,once,CASSQHRQGSYEQYF,TGCGCCAGCAGCCAACACCGACAGGGTTCCTACGAGCAGTACTTC
TRBJ1-5,TRBV28,-,few,CATGRPQHF,TGTGCCACCGGGCGGCCCCAGCATTTT
TRBJ2-3,TRBV5-1,-,-,CASRLGTDTQYF,TGCGCCAGCAGACTAGGGACAGATACGCAGTATTTT
TRBJ2-1,TRBV30,TRBD2,-,CAWSKAGGGYNEQFF,TGTGCCTGGAGTAAAGCGGGCGGGGGGTACAATGAGCAGTTCTTC
TRBJ1-5,TRBV30,TRBD1,-,CAWSGTGANQPQHF,TGTGCCTGGAGCGGGACAGGCGCCAATCAGCCCCAGCATTTT
TRBJ1-1,TRBV13,TRBD1,few,CASTQGGRGAVKLEAFF,TGTGCCAGCACCCAGGGGGGCAGGGGGGCGGTAAAACTTGAAGCTTTCTTT
TRBJ1-1,TRBV7-9,TRBD1,-,CASSLGTGFSVTEAFF,TGTGCCAGCAGCTTGGGGACAGGGTTTTCGGTCACTGAAGCTTTCTTT
TRBJ2-7,TRBV18,-,-,CASSPPGTNSYEQYF,TGTGCCAGCTCACCCCCCGGGACCAACTCCTACGAGCAGTACTTC
TRBJ1-1,TRBV19,-,-,CASSIRARSPPAFF,TGTGCCAGTAGTATAAGGGCCAGGTCCCCCCCCGCTTTCTTT
TRBJ1-2,TRBV29-1,-,-,CSVLATNYGYTF,TGCAGCGTTTTAGCTACTAACTATGGCTACACCTTC
TRBJ1-5,TRBV18,TRBD1,-,CASSPATTGNQPQHF,TGTGCCAGCTCACCAGCCACGACAGGGAATCAGCCCCAGCATTTT
TRBJ1-2,TRBV27,TRBD1,-,CASSLQGATGYTF,TGTGCCAGCAGTTTACAGGGGGCGACCGGCTACACCTTC
TRBJ2-6,TRBV4-1,TRBD1,-,CASSLETGPLSGANVLTF,TGCGCCAGCAGCCTTGAGACAGGGCCGCTCTCTGGGGCCAACGTCCTGACTTTC
TRBJ1-3,TRBV11-2,-,-,CASRKIGSSGNTIYF,TGTGCCAGCCGAAAGATCGGGTCGTCTGGAAACACCATATATTTT
TRBJ2-7,TRBV7-9,-,-,CASSSNSDGWGLGEQYF,TGTGCCAGCAGCTCTAACTCCGACGGGTGGGGCCTGGGCGAGCAGTACTTC
TRBJ2-7,TRBV5-5,TRBD1,few,CASSLAGGTGTYEQYF,TGTGCCAGCAGCTTGGCCGGGGGGACAGGGACCTACGAGCAGTACTTC
TRBJ1-5,TRBV6-6,-,-,CASSYRGYNQPQHF,TGTGCCAGCAGTTACAGGGGTTACAATCAGCCCCAGCATTTT
TRBJ1-1,TRBV18,-,once,CASSPRGHTINTEAFF,TGTGCCAGCTCACCACGGGGACACACTATAAACACTGAAGCTTTCTTT
TRBJ2-3,TRBV19,TRBD1,-,CASMRRGHLNTQYF,TGTGCCAGTATGCGAAGGGGGCACCTTAATACGCAGTATTTT
TRBJ2-5,TRBV11-2,TRBD2,-,CASSLGRTSGQETQYF,TGTGCCAGCAGCTTGGGCCGGACTAGCGGGCAAGAGACCCAGTACTTC
TRBJ1-4,TRBV5-4,TRBD1,-,CASSLRQGAVSEKLFF,TGTGCCAGCAGCTTGAGACAGGGGGCGGTTTCTGAAAAACTGTTTTTT
TRBJ1-5,TRBV18,TRBD1,-,CASSPGQGRNQPQHF,TGTGCCAGCTCCCCGGGACAGGGACGCAATCAGCCCCAGCATTTT
TRBJ2-7,TRBV7-9,-,-,CASRPMDRYEQYF,TGTGCCAGCAGACCTATGGACCGCTACGAGCAGTACTTC
TRBJ1-2,TRBV30,TRBD1,-,CAWRGWDRHGYTF,TGTGCCTGGAGGGGTTGGGACAGACACGGCTACACCTTC
TRBJ2-1,TRBV27,-,-,CASADEQFF,TGTGCCAGCGCGGATGAGCAGTTCTTC
TRBJ1-2,TRBV5-1,TRBD1,-,CATSTGVNYGYTF,TGCGCCACCTCGACAGGGGTTAACTATGGCTACACCTTC
TRBJ1-3,TRBV30,-,-,CAWVMAGGNTIYF,TGTGCCTGGGTCATGGCGGGGGGAAACACCATATATTTT
TRBJ2-7,TRBV5-4,TRBD1,-,CASSFDRGDSYEQYF,TGTGCCAGCAGCTTCGACAGGGGCGATTCCTACGAGCAGTACTTC
TRBJ2-3,TRBV13,-,-,CASSGDGATRDTQYF,TGTGCCAGCAGCGGGGACGGCGCAACGAGGGATACGCAGTATTTT
TRBJ1-1,TRBV18,-,-,CASGPGGRGTEAFF,TGTGCCAGCGGCCCCGGGGGGCGGGGCACTGAAGCTTTCTTT
TRBJ2-7,TRBV18,-,-,CASSPKEVSYEQYF,TGTGCCAGCTCACCGAAGGAGGTATCCTACGAGCAGTACTTC
TRBJ2-1,TRBV29-1,TRBD2,-,CSVGTSEFGVGEQFF,TGCAGCGTCGGGACTAGCGAGTTCGGTGTTGGTGAGCAGTTCTTC
TRBJ2-5,TRBV5-1,-,-,CASSLAGLTTQETQYF,TGCGCCAGCAGCTTGGCCGGTCTTACAACCCAAGAGACCCAGTACTTC
TRBJ2-7,TRBV28,-,-,CASRSQGGSYEQYF,TGTGCCAGCAGGAGTCAGGGGGGTTCCTACGAGCAGTACTTC
TRBJ1-1,TRBV5-5,-,-,CASSQDGSNTEAFF,TGTGCCAGCAGCCAGGACGGATCGAACACTGAAGCTTTCTTT
TRBJ2-7,TRBV7-8,TRBD2,-,CASSYRGGLPLSYEQYF,TGTGCCAGCAGTTACCGGGGGGGACTCCCACTCTCCTACGAGCAGTACTTC
TRBJ1-2,TRBV19,-,once,CASSISVNNYGYTF,TGTGCCAGTAGTATCAGTGTCAACAACTATGGCTACACCTTC
TRBJ1-4,TRBV19,-,once,CASSIVHHSEKLFF,TGTGCCAGTAGTATAGTTCACCACAGCGAAAAACTGTTTTTT
TRBJ1-6,TRBV30,-,-,CAWRGGRADSPLHF,TGTGCCTGGAGAGGCGGAAGGGCGGACTCACCCCTCCACTTT
TRBJ1-6,TRBV28,TRBD1,-,CASSGDRGNSPLHF,TGTGCCAGCAGTGGGGACAGAGGGAATTCACCCCTCCACTTT
TRBJ2-1,TRBV5-1,-,-,CASSPGTTSSYNEQFF,TGCGCCAGCAGCCCTGGGACCACAAGCTCCTACAATGAGCAGTTCTTC
TRBJ1-1,TRBV28,-,-,CASSSLWQISENTEAFF,TGTGCCAGCAGTTCCCTTTGGCAGATCTCTGAGAACACTGAAGCTTTCTTT
TRBJ1-2,TRBV5-6,TRBD1,few,CASSLVTGNYGYTF,TGTGCCAGCAGCTTGGTGACAGGGAACTATGGCTACACCTTC
TRBJ2-5,TRBV18,TRBD1,once,CASSPGTGETQYF,TGTGCCAGCTCACCGGGGACAGGGGAGACCCAGTACTTC
TRBJ2-7,TRBV18,TRBD1,-,CASSPKQGTGYEQYF,TGTGCCAGCTCACCGAAACAGGGGACGGGATACGAGCAGTACTTC
TRBJ2-1,TRBV30,-,-,CGQGGYNEQFF,TGTGGCCAGGGAGGTTACAATGAGCAGTTCTTC
TRBJ1-2,TRBV7-8,-,-,CASSLEGRNGYTF,TGTGCCAGCAGCTTAGAGGGGAGAAATGGCTACACCTTC